The entry below gives a single T cell receptor beta chain sequence along with its context. The sample's time point: baseline pretreatment blood. The treatment here: 15 Gy SBRT to primary tumor, nephrectomy 4 weeks later. CDR1 is ENHRY and CDR2 is SYGVKD in the germline V gene. This CDR3 spans 13 amino acids. Deletions cut 5 bases from V and 2 bases from J, with 6 bases between. TCRdb keeps only in-frame clones here, not all; method: immunoSEQ multiplex PCR. The sample shows about 91,000 clones, over 75% of them seen only once. The sample comes from a study of radiation and T cells in renal cell carcinoma.

The specimen comprised blood, sampled from a patient whose treatment included radiotherapy and nephrectomy. This rearrangement joins TRBV10-3 to TRBJ1-4; D is unresolved. The sequence came from a man in his 60s with renal cell carcinoma. CDR3 loop: CAISIGTNEKLFF. For the CDR3, the DNA is TGTGCCATCAGTATCGGTACTAATGAAAAACTGTTTTTT.